These T cell receptor beta chains were read from a single sample in a study of blood T cell repertoires in COVID-19. The method was immunoSEQ multiplex PCR; TCRdb's version includes in-frame clones alone and lacks a portion of them. The table shows approximately 250,000 clones, with 86% occurring only once. Sample: peripheral blood. These receptors were taken from a woman aged 55-70 years who had recovered from COVID-19. The CDR3 runs from the conserved cysteine through the conserved F or W. The D gene is left open where the match is weak. Rows may omit the clone size; those that give it use once, few, many or a size class.

size,J,D,V,DNA,CDR3
-,TRBJ1-1,-,TRBV5-1,TGCGCCAGCAGCGAGGGTTTGAACACTGAAGCTTTCTTT,CASSEGLNTEAFF
-,TRBJ1-4,-,TRBV5-6,TGTGCCAGCAGCTTGGGACGGGTAGGAAAACTGTTTTTT,CASSLGRVGKLFF
-,TRBJ2-1,-,TRBV9,TGTGCCAGCAGCGTAGGGGCTATTGCAGGGCGGGGAGCGGGCAATGAGCAGTTCTTC,CASSVGAIAGRGAGNEQFF
-,TRBJ2-7,-,TRBV7-2,TGTGCCAGCAGCGGGGGGGCTTTCGACGAGCAGTACTTC,CASSGGAFDEQYF
few,TRBJ1-1,TRBD1,TRBV19,TGTGCCAGTAGTAGGACAGGGAACACTGAAGCTTTCTTT,CASSRTGNTEAFF
-,TRBJ2-2,TRBD2,TRBV7-3,TGTGCCAGCAGTGGACTAGCGGGGAGTACCGGGGAGCTGTTTTTT,CASSGLAGSTGELFF
-,TRBJ2-7,TRBD2,TRBV11-2,TGTGCCAGCAGCCCGGGACTAGCGGGGGGTCTCTCCTACGAGCAGTACTTC,CASSPGLAGGLSYEQYF
-,TRBJ1-5,-,TRBV7-2,TGTGCCAGCAGCTTAAACCGGGAAGCTCAGCCCCAGCATTTT,CASSLNREAQPQHF
-,TRBJ2-7,TRBD2,TRBV5-1,TGCGCCAGCAATCGTGGGGGGGGTTTTTCCCCCGACGAGCAGTACTTC,CASNRGGGFSPDEQYF
-,TRBJ2-7,TRBD1,TRBV4-1,TGCGCCAGCAGCGATCGTTTCGGGACAGGGAGCTACGAGCAGTACTTC,CASSDRFGTGSYEQYF